The clone carrying this TCR beta chain appeared a single time. The CDR3 is 15 amino acids. CDR1 is SGHRS, CDR2 YFSETQ, per germline. J lost 3 bases, V lost 5 bases, and 9 bases had no gene match. There were TCR beta CDR3 regions amplified from RNA transcripts. Primed by the HTBI set, a first-round RT-PCR was run on the TCR CDR3. TCRdb recomputed calls from the multiplex PCR reads with MiXCR, one row per CDR3 protein. The sample carries 350,000 or so distinct CDR3 sequences, approximately 18% recorded once. Among ophthalmopathy patients, the Clinical Activity Score reached at least 3, the NOSPECS grade reached at least 4, and duration remained under 3 months. These data are taken from a study of T cells in Graves' hyperthyroidism and ophthalmopathy.

This sequence originates from a woman aged 40 to 49 with Graves' ophthalmopathy. The chain combines TRBV5-1 with TRBJ2-7; 9 bases map to TRBD1. Material: blood. CDR3 sequence: CASRFRQGGNYEQYF. Here the CDR3 DNA reads TGCGCCAGCAGATTTCGACAGGGGGGGAACTACGAGCAGTACTTC.